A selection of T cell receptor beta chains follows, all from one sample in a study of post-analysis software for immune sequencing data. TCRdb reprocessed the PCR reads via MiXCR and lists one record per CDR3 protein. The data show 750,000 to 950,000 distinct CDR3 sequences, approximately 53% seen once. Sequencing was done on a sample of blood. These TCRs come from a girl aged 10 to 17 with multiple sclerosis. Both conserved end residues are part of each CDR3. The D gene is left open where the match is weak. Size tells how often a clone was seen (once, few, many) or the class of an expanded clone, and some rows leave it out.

CDR3nt: TGTGCCAGCAGCCCGCGGGCGAGTACGAGCTCCTACAATGAGCAGTTCTTC
CDR3aa: CASSPRASTSSYNEQFF
v_gene: TRBV7-2
d_gene: NA
j_gene: TRBJ2-1
abundance: NA

CDR3nt: TGCAGCGTTCTGGGAGGGGGCAGTGAAAAACTGTTTTTT
CDR3aa: CSVLGGGSEKLFF
v_gene: TRBV29-1
d_gene: TRBD1
j_gene: TRBJ1-4
abundance: few

CDR3nt: TGCAGCGTTGTAGCGGGAGGGGGAGAGACCCAGTTCTTC
CDR3aa: CSVVAGGGETQFF
v_gene: TRBV29-1
d_gene: TRBD2
j_gene: TRBJ2-1
abundance: NA

CDR3nt: TGCGCCAGCAGCACCCAAGACAATGAGCAGTTCTTC
CDR3aa: CASSTQDNEQFF
v_gene: TRBV5-1
d_gene: NA
j_gene: TRBJ2-1
abundance: NA

CDR3nt: TGCGCCAGCACCCCGGGAAGGAGCGGGGAGCTGTTTTTT
CDR3aa: CASTPGRSGELFF
v_gene: TRBV10-2
d_gene: NA
j_gene: TRBJ2-2
abundance: NA

CDR3nt: TGTGCCAGCAGACCCAAGAGTGCGAATGAGCAGTTCTTC
CDR3aa: CASRPKSANEQFF
v_gene: TRBV12-3/TRBV12-4
d_gene: NA
j_gene: TRBJ2-1
abundance: NA

CDR3nt: TGTGCCACCAGCAGAGTAGACAGGAGCTCCTACAATGAGCAGTTCTTC
CDR3aa: CATSRVDRSSYNEQFF
v_gene: TRBV15
d_gene: NA
j_gene: TRBJ2-1
abundance: few

CDR3nt: TGCAGCGCCGGTCGGGGATCCGACTACGAGCAGTACTTC
CDR3aa: CSAGRGSDYEQYF
v_gene: TRBV29-1
d_gene: NA
j_gene: TRBJ2-7
abundance: NA

CDR3nt: TGTGCCAGCAGCTTTCCCTCTGGACAGGGCGACACAGATACGCAGTATTTT
CDR3aa: CASSFPSGQGDTDTQYF
v_gene: TRBV7-8
d_gene: TRBD1
j_gene: TRBJ2-3
abundance: NA

CDR3nt: TGTGCCAGCAGCCAACGGAGACTCCCCGGACCCTACGAGCAGTACTTC
CDR3aa: CASSQRRLPGPYEQYF
v_gene: TRBV3-1
d_gene: NA
j_gene: TRBJ2-7
abundance: NA